Below, 10 T cell receptor beta chains from the same sample are listed, as sequenced in a study of radiation and T cells in renal cell carcinoma. Method: immunoSEQ multiplex PCR; TCRdb's copy keeps in-frame clones and lacks some. The table includes 120,000 to 150,000 clones, approximately 82% detected once. Time point noted: baseline pretreatment blood. Treatment reported: 15 Gy SBRT to primary tumor, nephrectomy 4 weeks later. The source was blood, collected from a patient whose treatment included radiotherapy and nephrectomy. The source of these receptors is a woman in her forties or fifties with renal cell carcinoma.

The rearrangement joins TRBV30 to TRBJ2-2; no firm D call. The V gene lost 5 bases and the J gene lost 6 bases, with 13 bases spanning the gap. Looked up from germline, CDR1 is GTSNPN and CDR2 is SVGIG (reference sequence). The CDR3 sequence is 13 residues long. This chain's CDR3 is CAWSPLEAGELFF. In DNA form, the CDR3 reads TGTGCCTGGTCCCCTCTAGAAGCCGGGGAGCTGTTTTTT.

The chain combines TRBV5-1 with TRBJ2-5; a possible D gene is TRBD1 (5 bases). The CDR3 loop spans 16 amino acids. CDR1 is SGHRS and CDR2 is YFSETQ in the germline V gene. V was pared by 3 bases and J by 4 bases, with 19 bases between. CDR3 DNA: TGCGCCAGCAGCTCGGTCCCGAATACAGGACGAGAGACCCAGTACTTC. Its translation is CASSSVPNTGRETQYF.

The chain carries TRBV18 and TRBJ1-6; the match to TRBD1 covers 9 bases. Germline V gene sequence: CDR1 KGHSH, CDR2 LQKENI. Germline trimming cut 5 bases from V and 5 bases from J; bases unmatched to any gene: 4. This CDR3 contains 15 residues. In nucleotides, the CDR3 is TGTGCCAGCTCATCTGGACAGGGGAATAATTCACCCCTCCACTTT. Amino acid sequence: CASSSGQGNNSPLHF.

V gene TRBV2 combines with J gene TRBJ2-7, with D possibly being TRBD1 (5 bases). The CDR3 totals 14 residues. Trimming took 8 bases from V and 0 from J, leaving 14 bases between them. The germline gives CDR1 SNHLY, CDR2 FYNNEI. The CDR3 loop reads CASADTTVSYEQYF. The CDR3 bases are TGTGCCAGCGCGGACACTACCGTCTCCTACGAGCAGTACTTC.

CDR3 DNA sequence: TGTGCCAGCAGTTTAGGCGGAGCAAATGAAAAACTGTTTTTT. This translates into CASSLGGANEKLFF. The chain uses TRBV28 and TRBJ1-4; no firm D call. Germline CDR1 MDHEN, CDR2 SYDVKM. Trimming removed 2 bases from V and 5 bases from J, with 9 bases in between. The CDR3 covers 14 residues.

The V gene is TRBV28, the J gene TRBJ2-7, with 7 bases fitting TRBD1. The CDR3 runs 15 residues. CDR1 and CDR2 from the germline V gene are MDHEN and SYDVKM. J lost 5 bases, V lost 6 bases, and 13 bases had no gene match. CDR3: CASSPRTGLKNEQYF. The DNA of the CDR3 is TGTGCCAGCAGCCCCCGGACAGGTCTCAAGAACGAGCAGTACTTC. Full variable domain (rest looked up from reference TRBV28 and TRBJ2-7): DVKVTQSSRYLVKRTGEKVFLECVQDMDHENMFWYRQDPGLGLRLIYFSYDVKMKEKGDIPEGYSVSREKKERFSLILESASTNQTSMYLCASSPRTGLKNEQYFGPGTRLTVT.

This clone came up once. The chain is built from TRBV4-3 and TRBJ2-1; TRBD2 aligns across 8 bases. The germline V gene encodes CDR1 LGHNA and CDR2 YSLEER. The CDR3 length is 15 residues. V lost 3 bases, J lost 9 bases, and 10 bases stayed unmatched. The CDR3 reads CASSQDSGGQGEQFF. The CDR3 nucleotides read TGCGCCAGCAGCCAGGATTCGGGGGGGCAGGGTGAGCAGTTCTTC.

V is TRBV28 and J is TRBJ1-5; 7 nucleotides match TRBD1. V shed 6 bases, J shed 3 bases, and the junction held 8 bases outside the gene matches. The CDR3 covers 15 residues. Germline V CDR1 and CDR2: MDHEN, SYDVKM. The CDR3 is CASSPATGPNQPQHF. As DNA, the CDR3 is TGTGCCAGCAGCCCTGCGACAGGGCCCAATCAGCCCCAGCATTTT.

This chain joins TRBV29-1 and TRBJ1-1, with 12 bases matching TRBD1. The germline V gene encodes CDR1 SQVTM and CDR2 ANQGSEA. CDR3 size: 13 residues. J lost 3 bases, V lost 7 bases, and 3 bases had no gene match. The chain's CDR3 is CSGGTGGYTEAFF. As DNA, the CDR3 is TGCAGCGGGGGGACAGGGGGCTACACTGAAGCTTTCTTT.

The gene calls are TRBV9 and TRBJ1-2; perhaps TRBD1 as D (5 bases). In germline, CDR1 is SGDLS, CDR2 YYNGEE. The CDR3 is 13 residues long. V lost 4 bases to trimming and J lost 4 bases, with 11 bases between them. In nucleotides, the CDR3 is TGTGCCAGCAGCTCCCAGACAGCCTATGGCTACACCTTC. It codes for CASSSQTAYGYTF.